The 22 T cell receptor beta chains below were found in one sample sequenced in a study of blood T cell repertoires in COVID-19. Measured with immunoSEQ multiplex PCR; TCRdb has only the in-frame clones, and not every one. The data contain fewer than 250,000 clones, around four fifths of them singletons. The specimen was peripheral blood. Receptors were obtained from a woman aged 70-85 years with acute or convalescent COVID-19.

This chain uses TRBV6-2 or TRBV6-3 with TRBJ2-5; TRBD1 agrees at 8 bases. CDR1 MNHEY and CDR2 SVGEGT come from the germline V gene. This CDR3 contains 15 residues. V lost 4 bases to trimming and J lost 4 bases; unmatched junction nucleotides: 8. DNA of the CDR3: TGTGCCAGCAGTTGGGGCAGGGGGCATCGAGAGACCCAGTACTTC. Translated, it gives CASSWGRGHRETQYF.

V usage is TRBV6-1 and J usage is TRBJ1-5, with no clear D. The CDR3 consists of 17 residues. V lost 2 bases and J lost 1, with 15 bases in between. Looked up from germline, CDR1 is MNHNS and CDR2 is SASEGT. In DNA, the CDR3 is TGTGCCAGCAGTGAATGGGGTGGGGAGATAAGCAATCAGCCCCAGCATTTT. Its translation: CASSEWGGEISNQPQHF.

The V gene is TRBV18, the J gene TRBJ1-5; D perhaps matches TRBD1 (6 bases). Germline CDR1 is KGHSH and CDR2 is LQKENI. The CDR3 extends over 14 amino acids. V lost 4 bases, J lost 4 bases, and 11 bases lay in between. The CDR3 protein is CASSRDTGNQPQHF. In DNA form, the CDR3 reads TGTGCCAGCTCACGGGACACGGGTAATCAGCCCCAGCATTTT.

The chain is built from TRBV7-6 and TRBJ1-1; 9 bases are a match to TRBD1. The germline V gene encodes CDR1 SGHVS and CDR2 FNYEAQ. V lost 1 base and J lost 5; bases outside the gene matches: 8. CDR3 length: 16 amino acids. The CDR3 sequence is CASSLGGGQGRTEAFF. The CDR3 region has the DNA TGTGCCAGCAGCTTAGGGGGGGGACAGGGCAGGACTGAAGCTTTCTTT.

This chain joins TRBV18 and TRBJ1-3; no reliable D call. The CDR3 sequence is 14 residues long. V was shortened by 5 bases and J by 0 bases, with 8 bases between the two germline ends. Looked up from germline, CDR1 is KGHSH and CDR2 is LQKENI. The CDR3 loop is CASSDTLSGNTIYF. The DNA for the CDR3 is TGTGCCAGCTCAGACACTCTCTCTGGAAACACCATATATTTT.

The rearrangement uses TRBV5-4 and TRBJ1-5, with 7 bases fitting TRBD1. This CDR3 is built from 15 residues. Germline CDR1 is SGHNT and CDR2 is YYREEE (reference sequence). Trimming took 0 bases from V and 3 from J; bases not matched to a gene: 3. This chain's CDR3 is CASSLDRGVNQPQHF. The CDR3 bases are TGTGCCAGCAGCTTGGACAGGGGCGTCAATCAGCCCCAGCATTTT.

The rearrangement links TRBV7-8 to TRBJ1-3; 9 nucleotides match TRBD1. V dropped 7 bases and J dropped 5; count of bases not matched to a gene: 9. Germline CDR1 SGHVS, CDR2 FQNEAQ. This CDR3 has 15 residues. This CDR3 reads CASTLGQGFRNTIYF. The CDR3 DNA follows: TGTGCCAGCACCCTAGGACAGGGGTTTAGAAACACCATATATTTT.

This clone was found a few times. This rearrangement joins TRBV30 to TRBJ1-2; no reliable D call. The V and J ends lost 2 bases and 4 bases respectively, with 14 bases between them. The germline V gene has CDR1 GTSNPN and CDR2 SVGIG (reference sequence). This CDR3 comprises 14 residues. The CDR3: CAWSPWRAGYGYTF. CDR3 bases: TGTGCCTGGAGTCCCTGGCGGGCAGGCTATGGCTACACCTTC.

V is TRBV20-1 and J is TRBJ2-7; perhaps TRBD2 as D (7 bases). The CDR3 loop spans 11 amino acids. Germline values: CDR1 DFQATT, CDR2 SNEGSKA (reference sequence). Trimming removed 6 bases from V and 3 bases from J, with 9 bases in between. The CDR3 spells CSAGGRYEQYF. CDR3 sequence (DNA): TGCAGTGCCGGGGGGCGCTACGAGCAGTACTTC.

This chain connects TRBV21-1 to TRBJ2-1; TRBD1 is the table's D call and was not checked against the DNA. TRBV21-1 is deemed a pseudogene. The CDR3 covers 15 residues. The CDR3 region is CASSRPGQGFGEQFF. CDR3 in DNA: TGTGCCAGCAGCAGACCGGGACAGGGGTTCGGTGAGCAGTTCTTC.

The chain uses TRBV19 and TRBJ1-1; weak D call: TRBD1 (6 bases). The CDR3 is made up of 14 amino acids. In germline, CDR1 is LNHDA, CDR2 SQIVND (reference sequence). The germline V and J ends were trimmed by 9 bases and 5 bases, with 19 bases remaining between them. The CDR3 reads CASKTTATGTEAFF. CDR3 in DNA: TGTGCCAGCAAAACGACAGCAACAGGGACTGAAGCTTTCTTT.

This clone was seen only a few times. J is TRBJ1-2 and V is TRBV18; TRBD1 is a possible D gene (5 bases). The CDR3 contains 14 residues. Deletions cut 2 bases from V and 4 bases from J, with 11 bases between. Germline V gives CDR1 KGHSH, CDR2 LQKENI. The CDR3 sequence is CASSPFDSAYGYTF. The CDR3 region has the DNA TGTGCCAGCTCACCATTCGACAGTGCCTATGGCTACACCTTC.

The rearrangement joins TRBV7-9 to TRBJ2-7; 8 nucleotides align to TRBD1. Germline V CDR1 and CDR2: SEHNR, FQNEAQ (reference sequence). V lost 3 bases to trimming and J lost 6 bases; unmatched junction nucleotides: 4. This CDR3 has 13 amino acids. CDR3 sequence (DNA): TGTGCCAGCAGCTTGACAGGGGCTAGCGAGCAGTACTTC. This gives the protein CASSLTGASEQYF. Drawing the rest from reference TRBV7-9 and TRBJ2-7, the complete variable domain is DTGVSQNPRHKITKRGQNVTFRCDPISEHNRLYWYRQTLGQGPEFLTYFQNEAQLEKSRLLSDRFSAERPKGSFSTLEIQRTEQGDSAMYLCASSLTGASEQYFGPGTRLTVT.

This chain joins TRBV19 and TRBJ1-2; 10 positions match TRBD1. This CDR3 has 16 amino acids. After removal of 7 bases from V and 2 bases from J, the junction contained 10 bases not matched to a gene. Germline CDR1 reads LNHDA; CDR2 reads SQIVND (reference sequence). The CDR3, as DNA: TGTGCCAGTACCTTCCCGGAGGGACAGGGGAACTATGGCTACACCTTC. Translation: CASTFPEGQGNYGYTF. The full variable domain, in which reference TRBV19 and TRBJ1-2 provide the parts outside the CDR3, is DGGITQSPKYLFRKEGQNVTLSCEQNLNHDAMYWYRQDPGQGLRLIYYSQIVNDFQKGDIAEGYSVSREKKESFPLTVTSAQKNPTAFYLCASTFPEGQGNYGYTFGSGTRLTVV.

This chain links TRBV10-2 with TRBJ1-6, with D maybe TRBD1 (6 bases). The germline CDR1 and CDR2 sequences are WSHSY and SAAADI. This CDR3 is 17 amino acids long. Trimming removed 3 bases from V and 6 bases from J, with 18 bases in between. In DNA form, the CDR3 reads TGCGCCAGCAGTGATTCCCTAGGACGGACAGCTAATTCACCCCTCCACTTT. Translated, it gives CASSDSLGRTANSPLHF.

The genes are TRBV7-2 and TRBJ2-1; the D gene is possibly TRBD2 (5 bases). V lost 5 bases and J lost 12, with 20 bases in between. Germline CDR1 is SGHTA and CDR2 is FQGNSA. The CDR3 is 14 residues long. Here the CDR3 DNA reads TGTGCCAGCAGCCCGAATCGGGCAATAGGAGGGCAGTTCTTC. It translates to CASSPNRAIGGQFF.

The rearrangement joins TRBV7-9 to TRBJ1-2; maybe TRBD1 (5 bases). Looked up from germline, CDR1 is SEHNR and CDR2 is FQNEAQ (reference sequence). The V end was cut by 1 base, the J end by 6 bases, with 15 bases between. This CDR3 has 15 amino acids. CDR3 amino acids: CASSLEGGGVDGYTF. The CDR3 coding sequence is TGTGCCAGCAGCTTAGAGGGAGGAGGGGTTGATGGCTACACCTTC.

The rearrangement joins TRBV7-2 to TRBJ1-3, with 8 nucleotides matching TRBD1. Germline lookup yields CDR1 SGHTA and CDR2 FQGNSA. V gave up 1 base and J gave up 2 bases; unmatched junction bases: 7. This CDR3 is 17 amino acids long. CDR3 amino acids: CASSLVGAGGTGNTIYF. The CDR3 DNA is TGTGCCAGCAGCTTAGTAGGGGCAGGGGGCACTGGAAACACCATATATTTT.

The chain is built from TRBV30 and TRBJ2-3; a weak D match, TRBD2 (5 bases). CDR3 length equals 12 residues. Trimming cost V 5 bases and J 3 bases, with 9 bases left between them. CDR1 is GTSNPN, CDR2 SVGIG, per germline (reference sequence). CDR3: CAWAPGTDTQYF. CDR3 in DNA: TGTGCCTGGGCCCCGGGGACAGATACGCAGTATTTT.

The chain combines TRBV12-3 or TRBV12-4 with TRBJ2-7; a weak D match, TRBD1 (6 bases). CDR3 length: 13 amino acids. The ends were cut back, 6 bases at V and 0 bases at J, with 9 bases in the middle. Here the CDR3 DNA reads TGTGCCAGCAGCCGGGACACCTCCTACGAGCAGTACTTC. This gives the protein CASSRDTSYEQYF.

The chain carries TRBV18 and TRBJ2-1; TRBD2 matches at 10 bases. With 1 base clipped from V and 9 bases from J, the junction kept 3 bases outside the gene matches. The germline gives CDR1 KGHSH, CDR2 LQKENI. This CDR3 region has 14 residues. This chain's CDR3 is CASSPLAGGGEQFF. CDR3 bases: TGTGCCAGCTCACCACTAGCGGGGGGAGGTGAGCAGTTCTTC.

This chain joins TRBV24-1 and TRBJ2-5, with 9 bases aligning to TRBD1. The J segment lost 13 bases and the V segment lost 4 bases, leaving 9 bases of the junction unmatched. The CDR3 spans 13 residues. Germline CDR1 reads KGHDR; CDR2 reads SFDVKD. CDR3 bases: TGTGCCACCAGTGAGGGGACAGGGTCCTGGGTGTACTTC. Its translation: CATSEGTGSWVYF.